This T cell receptor beta chain stems from a study of molecular identifiers for immune sequencing clone quantification. About this clonotype itself: What it binds is not known. A read error may explain this, as a much larger clone is one base away.

Sorting captured naive CD8 T cells as CD8+CD4-CCR7+CD45RA+. Bulk TCR libraries were made with methods that had been previously described and with listed TCR primers. TCRdb independently ran MiXCR on the PCR reads; one entry per CDR3 protein. There are just under 650,000 distinct CDR3 sequences in the sample; about 20% occur only once, and roughly 0.9% lies in the top ten. Germline V lookup: CDR1 LNHNV, CDR2 YYDKDF (reference sequence). This CDR3 region has 13 residues. With 2 bases removed from V and 6 bases from J, the gap between germline ends came to 11 bases. Broader study findings: In naive cells, clones above 20 RNA copies held under 1% of molecules, whereas in effector cells they held over 98%.

The sequence derives from a human donor in good health. Some libraries in this study had Jurkat cell RNA spiked in. J is TRBJ2-7 and V is TRBV15; tentatively, D is TRBD1 (5 bases). Material for sequencing was naive CD8+ T cells from blood, with Jurkat cell RNA spiked in. Subset described: FACS-sorted CD8+CD4-CCR7+CD45RA+ naive T cells. The CDR3 spells CATSRSGYCEQYF. Written as DNA, the CDR3 is TGTGCCACCAGCAGATCAGGGTACTGCGAGCAGTACTTC.